This T cell receptor (beta chain) came from a study of cytomegalovirus exposure and HLA in healthy donors. Notes on the study in general: In vitro testing confirmed a few CMV-associated chains as specific for CMV antigens. Later analysis suggested most CMV-associated TCR beta chains were HLA-restricted.

Donors consisted of healthy bone marrow donors. This clone was found once. Its specificity is unknown. Amplification used 60 Vbeta primers and 13 Jbeta primers. The data were produced by immunoSEQ multiplex PCR, yet TCRdb's version contains in-frame clones alone and is incomplete. The sample has about 210,000 clones, about four fifths seen once. Germline V gene data show CDR1 as LNHNV and CDR2 as YYDKDF (reference sequence). J lost 6 bases, V lost 1 base, and 6 bases had no gene match. The length of the CDR3 is 15 residues. The V call is TRBV15, the J call TRBJ2-3; 8 positions match TRBD1. The sequenced material came from PBMCs. The TCR comes from a man aged 40-49 years in good health and CMV-seropositive. The CDR3 coding sequence is TGTGCCACCAGCAGAGTCCGGACAGGGATCGATACGCAGTATTTT. Protein: CATSRVRTGIDTQYF.